This T cell receptor (beta chain) was observed in a study of CD8 T cells in Susac syndrome. Turning to the study itself: When their blood was taken, patients with Susac syndrome were therapy-naive, taking corticosteroids, or taking intravenous immunoglobulin alone. Notes on the study in general: The study acknowledged a relatively small number of individuals in its TCR sequencing and HLA analysis.

Diagnostic criteria defined recently for definite or probable disease were met by the Susac syndrome patients. CDR1 and CDR2 (germline): MDHEN, SYDVKM. V dropped 7 bases and J dropped 0 bases, with 8 bases sitting between them. This CDR3 has 13 residues. To note about this clonotype: Antigen: not known.

RNA amounts of roughly 0.5 to 1 ug underwent reverse transcription with random hexamers. MiXCR, applied by TCRdb to the immunoSEQ multiplex PCR reads, yields one record per CDR3 protein. The sample lists some 96,000 distinct CDR3 sequences, 85% to 95% seen once, with over 0.3% in the top ten. V usage is TRBV28 and J usage is TRBJ2-3; D ambiguous. The sample taken for sequencing was CD4+ T cells from PBMCs. The TCR sequence derives from a human donor with Susac syndrome. The CDR3: CASTETSTDTQYF. In nucleotides, the CDR3 is TGTGCCAGCACTGAGACCAGCACAGATACGCAGTATTTT.